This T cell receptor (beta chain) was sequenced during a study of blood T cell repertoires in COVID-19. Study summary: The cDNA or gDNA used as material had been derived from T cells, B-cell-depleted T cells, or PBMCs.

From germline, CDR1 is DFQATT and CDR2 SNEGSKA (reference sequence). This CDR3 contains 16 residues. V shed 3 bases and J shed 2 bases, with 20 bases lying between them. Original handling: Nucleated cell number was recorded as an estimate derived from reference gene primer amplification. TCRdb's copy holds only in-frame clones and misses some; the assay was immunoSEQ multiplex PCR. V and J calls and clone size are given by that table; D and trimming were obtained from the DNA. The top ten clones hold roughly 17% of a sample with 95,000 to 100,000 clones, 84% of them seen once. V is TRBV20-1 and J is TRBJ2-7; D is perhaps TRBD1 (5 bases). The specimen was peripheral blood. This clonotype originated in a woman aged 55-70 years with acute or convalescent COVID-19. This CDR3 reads CSASIARRQGTYEQYF. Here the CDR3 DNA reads TGCAGTGCTAGTATCGCTCGTCGGCAGGGAACCTACGAGCAGTACTTC.